What follows is one T cell receptor beta chain and its context. This specimen belongs to a study of blood T cell repertoires in COVID-19. In the study overall: The analysed material was cDNA or gDNA that came from T cells, B-cell-depleted T cells, or PBMCs.

In the original workflow: Counts of nucleated cells, estimated from reference gene primer amplification, were obtained. Sequencing used immunoSEQ multiplex PCR; TCRdb keeps in-frame clones, though not all of them. V and J calls and clone size are copied from that table; D and trimming were computed from the DNA. The sample gives 70,000 or so clones, approximately 80% of which show up once; 9.5% to 15% is in the top ten. The Seattle site enrolled patients during active infection and followed them longitudinally. CDR3 length: 11 amino acids. The V and J ends lost 2 bases and 3 bases respectively, with 5 bases between them. Germline V gives CDR1 DFQATT, CDR2 SNEGSKA (reference sequence).

The V and J genes are TRBV20-1 and TRBJ2-7; D remains unclear. Sequenced sample: peripheral blood. This receptor was identified in a man in his forties or fifties with COVID-19, enrolled during active disease. CDR3 DNA sequence: TGCAGTGCTAGACACTACTACGAGCAGTACTTC. It encodes CSARHYYEQYF.